This TCR beta chain was identified in a study of cytomegalovirus exposure and HLA in healthy donors. At the level of the study: Roughly 77 million unique TCRs from HLA-typed donors made up an early data release. Study findings and constraints: Accurate predictions that matched the HLA-A and HLA-B alleles of most subjects were reportedly made from TCR beta sequences. Serostatus for CMV was the only available immune exposure information. At a 0.05 false discovery rate, a later analysis found around 17,000 TCR beta sequences to be associated with HLA alleles.

This clone was detected only a few times. The target antigen is unknown. PCR used 60 Vbeta primers and 13 Jbeta primers. Method: immunoSEQ multiplex PCR; TCRdb's copy keeps in-frame clones and lacks some. Among under 150,000 clones, under 80% were seen once, and the ten largest hold 2.5% to 3%. The CDR3 has 17 amino acids. Per the germline V gene, CDR1 is KGHSH and CDR2 is LQKENI. The ends were cut back, 2 bases at V and 1 base at J, with 17 bases in the middle. The sequencing sample was made of PBMCs. The gene calls are TRBV18 and TRBJ1-1; possibly TRBD1 for D (5 bases). This sequence was found in a male donor in good health and CMV-seronegative. The CDR3 protein is CASSPYEDGGANTEAFF. In nucleotides, the CDR3 is TGTGCCAGCTCACCATATGAGGATGGAGGGGCGAACACTGAAGCTTTCTTT.